One sample yielded the 13 T cell receptor beta chains listed below, sequenced in a study of T cell changes during pregnancy in multiple sclerosis. Some clones are missing from TCRdb's copy, which holds only in-frame ones; the method was immunoSEQ multiplex PCR. The table lists approximately 72,000 clones, roughly nine tenths of them singletons. Sequencing used peripheral blood, obtained in the first trimester of pregnancy. The receptor source for this set is a female donor in good health, enrolled as a control in a pregnancy study.

The chain uses TRBV2 and TRBJ2-7, with 7 bases that match TRBD1. The CDR3 length is 13 residues. The V gene's germline CDR1 is SNHLY and CDR2 FYNNEI. V shed 7 bases, J shed 3 bases, and the junction held 6 bases outside the gene matches. DNA for the CDR3: TGTGCCAGCACCCGGGACAGCGACTACGAGCAGTACTTC. As protein: CASTRDSDYEQYF.

The chain carries TRBV6-5 and TRBJ1-5; TRBD1 aligns across 7 bases. Per germline, CDR1 MNHEY and CDR2 SVGAGI. Trimming took 6 bases from V and 1 from J; bases not matched to a gene: 3. The CDR3 runs to 14 residues. CDR3 protein: CASSTTGSNQPQHF. The CDR3 region has the DNA TGTGCCAGCAGCACGACAGGGAGCAATCAGCCCCAGCATTTT.

This chain connects TRBV14 to TRBJ2-7; 7 bases map to TRBD1. V lost 4 bases and J lost 3; bases outside the gene matches: 9. There are 15 residues in the CDR3. CDR1 is SGHDN, CDR2 FVKESK, per germline. CDR3 residues: CASSPRQGWNYEQYF. DNA of the CDR3: TGTGCCAGCAGCCCTCGACAGGGCTGGAACTACGAGCAGTACTTC.

This rearrangement joins TRBV2 to TRBJ2-3, with D maybe TRBD1 (5 bases). The CDR3 length is 14 residues. Trimming stripped 2 bases from V and 5 bases from J, with 11 bases between. CDR1 and CDR2 from the germline V gene are SNHLY and FYNNEI. CDR3 in DNA: TGTGCCAGCAGTGAAAGGGGCTTAGGAGATACGCAGTATTTT. Translated, it gives CASSERGLGDTQYF.

The chain combines TRBV25-1 with TRBJ2-7; TRBD2 agrees at 9 bases. The junction had 17 bases not matched to a gene; V was cut back by 5 bases and J by 6 bases. Germline CDR1 reads MGHDK; CDR2 reads SYGVNS. The CDR3 extends over 17 amino acids. The CDR3 spells CASSPAGGRSHDREQYF. CDR3 DNA sequence: TGTGCCAGCAGTCCGGCGGGGGGGCGCTCCCACGACCGCGAGCAGTACTTC.

The chain carries TRBV2 and TRBJ2-2; TRBD2 aligns across 7 bases. Trimming took 3 bases from V and 4 from J; bases not matched to a gene: 8. The germline gives CDR1 SNHLY, CDR2 FYNNEI. The CDR3 spans 16 residues. DNA for the CDR3: TGTGCCAGCAGTGAGGGGGGACTACTGGGCACCGGGGAGCTGTTTTTT. Amino acids: CASSEGGLLGTGELFF.

V is TRBV5-1 and J is TRBJ2-2; TRBD1 might be the D (6 bases). In germline, CDR1 is SGHRS, CDR2 YFSETQ. V gave up 6 bases and J gave up 0 bases, with 9 bases separating them. The CDR3 runs to 14 residues. DNA of the CDR3: TGCGCCAGCACCGGGACAACGAACACCGGGGAGCTGTTTTTT. This encodes CASTGTTNTGELFF.

The V call is TRBV5-4, the J call TRBJ1-2; TRBD1 matches at 12 bases. V dropped 4 bases and J dropped 8; count of bases not matched to a gene: 9. The CDR3 has 15 amino acids. CDR1 and CDR2 from the germline V gene are SGHNT and YYREEE (reference sequence). CDR3 loop: CASSRVGQGAGGYTF. The CDR3, as DNA: TGTGCCAGCAGCAGGGTGGGACAGGGGGCCGGGGGCTACACCTTC.

The chain combines TRBV5-1 with TRBJ1-4; D is unresolved. V was pared by 0 bases and J by 0 bases, with 6 bases between. The CDR3 sequence is 15 residues long. In germline, CDR1 is SGHRS, CDR2 YFSETQ. The CDR3, as DNA: TGCGCCAGCAGCTTGGAACAGCCAACTAATGAAAAACTGTTTTTT. This sequence encodes CASSLEQPTNEKLFF. The full variable domain, completed using reference TRBV5-1 and TRBJ1-4, is KAGVTQTPRYLIKTRGQQVTLSCSPISGHRSVSWYQQTPGQGLQFLFEYFSETQRNKGNFPGRFSGRQFSNSRSEMNVSTLELGDSALYLCASSLEQPTNEKLFFGSGTQLSVL.

The chain has TRBV27 and TRBJ1-4; no clear D gene. Looked up from germline, CDR1 is MNHEY and CDR2 is SMNVEV (reference sequence). The germline V and J ends were trimmed by 8 bases and 8 bases, with 12 bases remaining between them. The CDR3 spans 12 residues. The CDR3 sequence is CASGLGREKLFF. As DNA, the CDR3 is TGTGCCAGCGGCCTAGGAAGGGAAAAACTGTTTTTT.

This chain uses TRBV7-2 with TRBJ2-7; 8 bases are shared with TRBD1. With V trimmed by 4 bases and J by 3 bases, 5 bases remained unmatched. CDR3 length: 14 amino acids. The V gene's germline CDR1 is SGHTA and CDR2 FQGNSA. In DNA, the CDR3 is TGTGCCAGCAGCTCGTGGACAGGGAACTACGAGCAGTACTTC. Protein sequence: CASSSWTGNYEQYF.

This clone was picked up a small number of times. J is TRBJ1-1 and V is TRBV19; D gene ambiguous. This CDR3 spans 13 amino acids. Germline V lookup: CDR1 LNHDA, CDR2 SQIVND (reference sequence). V lost 6 bases, J lost 4 bases, and 12 bases lay in between. CDR3 amino acids: CASSHAWATEAFF. For the CDR3, the DNA is TGTGCCAGTAGCCACGCGTGGGCCACTGAAGCTTTCTTT.

The chain has TRBV5-1 and TRBJ2-1; TRBD2 matches 9 bases. CDR1 is SGHRS, CDR2 YFSETQ, per germline. V shed 7 bases and J 6 bases; nucleotides not matched to a gene: 8. This CDR3 spans 14 amino acids. The CDR3 DNA is TGCGCCAGCGCCGTGGGCGGGAGGGCCAATGAGCAGTTCTTC. As protein: CASAVGGRANEQFF.